These 11 T cell receptor beta chains were sequenced from one sample in a study of identical twins. One entry per CDR3 protein, called by TCRdb with MiXCR from the 5' RACE reads. This repertoire shows fewer than 900,000 distinct CDR3 sequences, about 20% found once; its top ten account for around 14%. This sample was shared with a second study, whose subject was T cells expressing NK-cell markers.

Sequenced input: PBMCs. The source is a woman aged 18 to 35 in good health.

The rearrangement uses TRBV10-3 and TRBJ2-2; TRBD2 is a possible D gene (5 bases). The germline V and J ends were trimmed by 3 bases and 1 base, with 6 bases remaining between them. The germline gives CDR1 ENHRY, CDR2 SYGVKD. The CDR3 contains 14 residues. The CDR3 region is CAISDSGNTGELFF. The CDR3 DNA is TGTGCCATCAGTGACAGCGGGAACACCGGGGAGCTGTTTTTT.

V usage is TRBV20-1 and J usage is TRBJ1-5; D possibly corresponds to TRBD1 (6 bases). The CDR3 has 14 amino acids. The germline V and J ends were trimmed by 4 bases and 2 bases, with 12 bases remaining between them. Germline CDR1 reads DFQATT; CDR2 reads SNEGSKA (reference sequence). CDR3 bases: TGCAGTGCTACCGGACAGAATGGCAATCAGCCCCAGCATTTT. Residues: CSATGQNGNQPQHF.

The rearrangement joins TRBV13 to TRBJ2-3; tentatively, D is TRBD1 (5 bases). V lost 5 bases, J lost 3 bases, and 21 bases lay in between. CDR1 is PRHDT, CDR2 FYEKMQ, per germline (reference sequence). This CDR3 has 17 amino acids. CDR3: CASSRSEPGRRTDTQYF. DNA for the CDR3: TGTGCCAGCAGCCGATCGGAGCCAGGGCGAAGAACAGATACGCAGTATTTT.

This clonotype was detected only a few times. V gene TRBV5-1 combines with J gene TRBJ2-5; no reliable D call. Germline V lookup: CDR1 SGHRS, CDR2 YFSETQ. The V gene lost 2 bases and the J gene lost 4 bases, with 9 bases spanning the gap. This CDR3 region has 13 residues. The CDR3: CASSFGVAETQYF. The DNA of the CDR3 is TGCGCCAGCAGCTTTGGGGTTGCAGAGACCCAGTACTTC.

This clonotype was seen at least ten times. V usage is TRBV12-3 or TRBV12-4 and J usage is TRBJ2-3; TRBD1 aligns across 8 bases. This CDR3 is built from 14 residues. With 5 bases clipped from V and 7 bases from J, the junction kept 8 bases outside the gene matches. CDR3 sequence: CASSPQGATNTQYF. The CDR3 nucleotides read TGTGCCAGCAGTCCCCAGGGGGCCACGAATACGCAGTATTTT.

V gene TRBV20-1 combines with J gene TRBJ2-5; D remains unclear. Germline assignment: CDR1 DFQATT and CDR2 SNEGSKA (reference sequence). V was cut by 0 bases and J by 5 bases, with 10 bases left in between. The CDR3 has 13 residues. CDR3 region: CSAREPQAETQYF. As DNA, the CDR3 is TGCAGTGCTAGAGAGCCCCAGGCGGAGACCCAGTACTTC.

This clonotype was detected only a few times. The chain has TRBV29-1 and TRBJ2-7; 8 nucleotides line up with TRBD1. Unmatched junction bases numbered 7, after V lost 1 base and J lost 5 bases. The CDR3 has 14 amino acids. From germline, CDR1 is SQVTM and CDR2 ANQGSEA. CDR3 coding DNA: TGCAGCGTTGAAGTCGGACAGGGAGACAACGAGCAGTACTTC. This sequence encodes CSVEVGQGDNEQYF.

The rearrangement links TRBV5-1 to TRBJ2-7, with 9 bases that match TRBD2. The germline V gene has CDR1 SGHRS and CDR2 YFSETQ. The length of the CDR3 is 14 residues. J gave up 3 bases and V 3 bases, and 4 bases lay outside the gene matches. The CDR3 loop reads CASSSGTSIYEQYF. CDR3 nucleotide sequence: TGCGCCAGCAGCTCGGGGACTAGCATCTACGAGCAGTACTTC.

The chain couples TRBV27 to TRBJ2-1; 8 nucleotides agree with TRBD2. Germline CDR1 is MNHEY and CDR2 is SMNVEV (reference sequence). The CDR3 contains 17 residues. V was pared by 4 bases and J by 13 bases, with 21 bases of the junction left unmatched. This chain's CDR3 is CASSCKYLSCGLATQFF. CDR3 bases: TGTGCCAGCAGTTGCAAGTACCTCTCCTGCGGACTAGCCACACAGTTCTTC.

This chain uses TRBV3-1 with TRBJ2-7; D is perhaps TRBD2 (5 bases). Germline-derived CDR1 and CDR2 are LGHDT and YNNKEL (reference sequence). Trimming shortened V by 3 bases and J by 4 bases, and 10 bases separated the two germline ends. The CDR3 totals 13 residues. The CDR3 loop is CASSQRLAYEQYF. Here the CDR3 DNA reads TGTGCCAGCAGCCAGCGTCTAGCATACGAGCAGTACTTC.

There are a few counts of this clonotype. The chain recombines TRBV10-3 with TRBJ1-4; perhaps TRBD1 as D (6 bases). Germline CDR1 reads ENHRY; CDR2 reads SYGVKD. V lost 6 bases to trimming and J lost 8 bases, with 13 bases between them. This CDR3 region has 13 residues. The CDR3 spells CAIRQGLGEKLFF. The CDR3, as DNA: TGTGCCATCAGACAGGGCTTGGGGGAAAAACTGTTTTTT.